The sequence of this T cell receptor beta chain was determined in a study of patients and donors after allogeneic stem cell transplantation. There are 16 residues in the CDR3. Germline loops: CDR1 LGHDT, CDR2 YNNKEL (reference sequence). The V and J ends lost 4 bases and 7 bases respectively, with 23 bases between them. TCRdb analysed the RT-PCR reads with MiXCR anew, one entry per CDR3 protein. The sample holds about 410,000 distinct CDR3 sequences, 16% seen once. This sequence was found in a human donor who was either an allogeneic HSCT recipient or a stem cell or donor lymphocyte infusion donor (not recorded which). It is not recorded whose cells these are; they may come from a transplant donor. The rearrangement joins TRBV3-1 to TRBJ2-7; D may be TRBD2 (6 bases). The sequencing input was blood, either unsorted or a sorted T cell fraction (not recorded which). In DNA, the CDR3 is TGTGCCAGCAGCCCGGGGGTAGCAGCAACCTCTGGGGAGCAGTACTTC. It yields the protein CASSPGVAATSGEQYF.